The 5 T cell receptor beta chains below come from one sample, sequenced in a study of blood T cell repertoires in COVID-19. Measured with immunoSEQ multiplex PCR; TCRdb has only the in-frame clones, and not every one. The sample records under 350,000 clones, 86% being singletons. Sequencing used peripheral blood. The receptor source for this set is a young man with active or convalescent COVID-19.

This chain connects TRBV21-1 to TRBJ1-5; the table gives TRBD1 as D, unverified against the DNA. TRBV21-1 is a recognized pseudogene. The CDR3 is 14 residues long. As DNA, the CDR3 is TGTGCCAGCGAACAGTCTTATAGCAATCAGCCCCAGCATTTT. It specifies CASEQSYSNQPQHF.

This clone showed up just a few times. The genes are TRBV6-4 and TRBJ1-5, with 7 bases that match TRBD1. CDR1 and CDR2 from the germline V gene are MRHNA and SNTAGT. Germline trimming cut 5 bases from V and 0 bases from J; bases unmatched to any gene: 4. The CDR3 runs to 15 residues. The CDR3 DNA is TGTGCCAGCAGTCTTACAGGGGATAGCAATCAGCCCCAGCATTTT. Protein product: CASSLTGDSNQPQHF.

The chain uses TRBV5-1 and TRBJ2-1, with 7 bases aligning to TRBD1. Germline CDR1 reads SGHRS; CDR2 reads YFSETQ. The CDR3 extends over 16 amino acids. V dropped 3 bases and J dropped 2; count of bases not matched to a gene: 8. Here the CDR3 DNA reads TGCGCCAGCAGCTCCGTACAGGGGCCCCCCTACAATGAGCAGTTCTTC. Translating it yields CASSSVQGPPYNEQFF.

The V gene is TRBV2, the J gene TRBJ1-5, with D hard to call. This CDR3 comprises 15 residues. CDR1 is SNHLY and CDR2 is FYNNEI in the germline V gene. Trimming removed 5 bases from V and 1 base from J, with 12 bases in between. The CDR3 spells CASSWWSESNQPQHF. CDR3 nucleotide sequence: TGTGCCAGCAGTTGGTGGTCGGAGAGCAATCAGCCCCAGCATTTT. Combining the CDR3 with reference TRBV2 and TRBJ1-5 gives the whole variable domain EPEVTQTPSHQVTQMGQEVILRCVPISNHLYFYWYRQILGQKVEFLVSFYNNEISEKSEIFDDQFSVERPDGSNFTLKIRSTKLEDSAMYFCASSWWSESNQPQHFGDGTRLSIL.

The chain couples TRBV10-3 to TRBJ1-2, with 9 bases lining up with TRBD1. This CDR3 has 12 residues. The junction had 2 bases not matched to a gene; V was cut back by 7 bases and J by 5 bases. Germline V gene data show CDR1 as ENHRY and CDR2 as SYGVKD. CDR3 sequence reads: CAITGTGYGYTF. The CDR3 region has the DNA TGTGCCATCACTGGGACAGGGTATGGCTACACCTTC.